This TCR beta chain was observed in a study of blood T cell repertoires in COVID-19. V was pared by 6 bases and J by 1 base, with 2 bases of the junction left unmatched. Germline V lookup: CDR1 ENHRY, CDR2 SYGVKD. This CDR3 has 14 amino acids. Exposed participants came across a COVID-19 case within 2 weeks before study entry. Method: immunoSEQ multiplex PCR; TCRdb's copy keeps in-frame clones and lacks some. The repertoire consists of about 260,000 clones, with roughly 90% occurring once and the leading ten covering 2.5% to 3%. The source material was PBMCs or T cells enriched from blood (not recorded which). The chain is built from TRBV10-3 and TRBJ2-1; 8 bases map to TRBD2. The clonotype originates from a man in his forties or fifties who had been exposed to COVID-19. In DNA form, the CDR3 reads TGTGCCATCAGCGCGGGAGGTTCCTACAATGAGCAGTTCTTC. The encoded protein is CAISAGGSYNEQFF.